This T cell receptor beta chain was recovered during a study of OX40 agonist ivuxolimab in advanced cancers. Germline V gives CDR1 KGHSH, CDR2 LQKENI. The germline V and J ends were trimmed by 2 bases and 2 bases, with 9 bases remaining between them. CDR3 length: 14 residues. The data were produced by immunoSEQ multiplex PCR, yet TCRdb's version contains in-frame clones alone and is incomplete. The profile shows 90,000 to 100,000 clones, approximately 86% of them singletons. Sequencing was performed on CD4+ or CD8+ T cells sorted from blood, taken in a trial of the OX40 agonist ivuxolimab. This clonotype originated in an adult with an advanced solid tumor such as melanoma, head and neck, liver or kidney cancer. The chain couples TRBV18 to TRBJ1-1; D is perhaps TRBD1 (6 bases). The CDR3 region is CASSPRTDNTEAFF. In DNA form, the CDR3 reads TGTGCCAGCTCACCAAGGACAGACAACACTGAAGCTTTCTTT. The whole variable domain, filled in from reference TRBV18 and TRBJ1-1, reads NAGVMQNPRHLVRRRGQEARLRCSPMKGHSHVYWYRQLPEEGLKFMVYLQKENIIDESGMPKERFSAEFPKEGPSILRIQQVVRGDSAAYFCASSPRTDNTEAFFGQGTRLTVV.